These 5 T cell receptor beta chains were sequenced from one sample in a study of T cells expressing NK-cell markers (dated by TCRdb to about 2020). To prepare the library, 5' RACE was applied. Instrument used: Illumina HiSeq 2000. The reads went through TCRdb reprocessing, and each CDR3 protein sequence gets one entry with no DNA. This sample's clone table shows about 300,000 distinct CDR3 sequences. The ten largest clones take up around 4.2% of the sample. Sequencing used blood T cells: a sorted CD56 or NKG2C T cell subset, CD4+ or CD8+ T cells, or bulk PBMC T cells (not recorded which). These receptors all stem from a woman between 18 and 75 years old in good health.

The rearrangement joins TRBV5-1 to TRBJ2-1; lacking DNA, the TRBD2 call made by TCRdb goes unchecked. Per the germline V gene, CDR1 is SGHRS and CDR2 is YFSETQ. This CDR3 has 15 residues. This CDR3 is CASSYTSGSGNEQFF.

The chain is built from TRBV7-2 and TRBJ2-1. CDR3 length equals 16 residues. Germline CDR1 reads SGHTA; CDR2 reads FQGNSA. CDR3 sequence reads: CASSLGHRSSYNEQFF.

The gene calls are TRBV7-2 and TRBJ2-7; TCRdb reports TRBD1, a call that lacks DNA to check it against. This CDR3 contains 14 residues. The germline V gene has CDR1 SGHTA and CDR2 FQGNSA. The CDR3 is CASRPGGQGYEQYF. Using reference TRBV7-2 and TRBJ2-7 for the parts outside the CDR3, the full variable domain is GAGVSQSPSNKVTEKGKDVELRCDPISGHTALYWYRQSLGQGLEFLIYFQGNSAPDKSGLPSDRFSAERTGGSVSTLTIQRTQQEDSAVYLCASRPGGQGYEQYFGPGTRLTVT.

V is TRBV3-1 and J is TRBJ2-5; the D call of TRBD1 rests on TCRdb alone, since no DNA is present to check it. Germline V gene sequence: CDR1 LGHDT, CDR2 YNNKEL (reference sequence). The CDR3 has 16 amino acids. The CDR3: CASSQDLGRGQETQYF.

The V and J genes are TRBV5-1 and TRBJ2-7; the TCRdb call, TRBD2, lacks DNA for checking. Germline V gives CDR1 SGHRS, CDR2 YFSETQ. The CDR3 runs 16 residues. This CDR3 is CASSLVGSGSSYEQYF.